Listed below are T cell receptor beta chains from one sample, sequenced in a study of blood T cell repertoires in COVID-19. Sequenced by immunoSEQ multiplex PCR; TCRdb stores in-frame clones only, minus some. Seen here are just over 200,000 clones, around 80% observed once, and the top ten hold approximately 6%. The material sequenced was peripheral blood. These receptors originate from a woman in her 70s with acute or convalescent COVID-19. The CDR3 runs from the conserved cysteine through the conserved F or W. The D gene is left open where the match is weak. A row's size may be missing; if present it is once, few, many or a size class.

clone_size: .; v_call: TRBV6-4; j_call: TRBJ2-3; d_call: .; cdr3_aa: CASSDSAGRSDTQYF; cdr3_nt: TGTGCCAGCAGTGACTCCGCGGGAAGGTCAGATACGCAGTATTTT
clone_size: few; v_call: TRBV5-1; j_call: TRBJ1-1; d_call: .; cdr3_aa: CASSQTRGGEMNTEAFF; cdr3_nt: TGCGCCAGCAGCCAAACACGAGGGGGGGAAATGAACACTGAAGCTTTCTTT
clone_size: .; v_call: TRBV4-2; j_call: TRBJ2-7; d_call: TRBD2; cdr3_aa: CASSQESSGRYEQYF; cdr3_nt: TGTGCCAGCAGCCAAGAGTCTAGCGGGAGATACGAGCAGTACTTC
clone_size: few; v_call: TRBV6-1; j_call: TRBJ1-1; d_call: .; cdr3_aa: CASSETSTGYTEAFF; cdr3_nt: TGTGCCAGCAGTGAAACGTCCACAGGATACACTGAAGCTTTCTTT
clone_size: few; v_call: TRBV7-2; j_call: TRBJ2-7; d_call: .; cdr3_aa: CASSFDRSNEQYF; cdr3_nt: TGTGCCAGCAGCTTCGACAGGTCTAACGAGCAGTACTTC
clone_size: .; v_call: TRBV30; j_call: TRBJ1-1; d_call: TRBD1; cdr3_aa: CAWSVPSTGANTEAFF; cdr3_nt: TGTGCCTGGAGTGTCCCTTCGACAGGGGCTAACACTGAAGCTTTCTTT
clone_size: .; v_call: TRBV27; j_call: TRBJ2-5; d_call: TRBD2; cdr3_aa: CASSLSSGRLGRETQYF; cdr3_nt: TGTGCCAGCAGTCTCTCTAGCGGGAGATTAGGGCGGGAGACCCAGTACTTC
clone_size: few; v_call: TRBV2; j_call: TRBJ1-2; d_call: .; cdr3_aa: CASSVTPNYGYTF; cdr3_nt: TGTGCCAGCAGTGTTACACCCAACTATGGCTACACCTTC
clone_size: few; v_call: TRBV13; j_call: TRBJ1-4; d_call: .; cdr3_aa: CATTTGRANEKLFF; cdr3_nt: TGTGCCACCACTACAGGGCGTGCTAATGAAAAACTGTTTTTT
clone_size: few; v_call: TRBV6-5; j_call: TRBJ1-5; d_call: TRBD1; cdr3_aa: CASSSTGTANQPQHF; cdr3_nt: TGTGCCAGCAGTTCCACCGGGACAGCAAATCAGCCCCAGCATTTT
clone_size: .; v_call: TRBV5-1; j_call: TRBJ1-5; d_call: TRBD1; cdr3_aa: CASSLAPLGQGYQPQHF; cdr3_nt: TGCGCCAGCAGCTTGGCCCCGCTTGGACAGGGATATCAGCCCCAGCATTTT
clone_size: .; v_call: TRBV10-2; j_call: TRBJ2-2; d_call: .; cdr3_aa: CATPDRMGTGELFF; cdr3_nt: TGCGCCACCCCAGACAGGATGGGTACCGGGGAGCTGTTTTTT
clone_size: .; v_call: TRBV6-5; j_call: TRBJ1-6; d_call: TRBD1; cdr3_aa: CASSYTPRQGSPLHF; cdr3_nt: TGTGCCAGCAGTTACACCCCTAGACAGGGCTCACCCCTCCACTTT
clone_size: .; v_call: TRBV18; j_call: TRBJ2-3; d_call: .; cdr3_aa: CASSPPGLSTDTQYF; cdr3_nt: TGTGCCAGCTCACCACCAGGACTTTCCACAGATACGCAGTATTTT
clone_size: .; v_call: TRBV11-2; j_call: TRBJ2-1; d_call: TRBD1; cdr3_aa: CASSFVLGQGENNEQFF; cdr3_nt: TGTGCCAGCAGCTTCGTACTCGGACAGGGGGAAAACAATGAGCAGTTCTTC
clone_size: .; v_call: TRBV29-1; j_call: TRBJ2-5; d_call: TRBD1; cdr3_aa: CSVDGDSKETQYF; cdr3_nt: TGCAGCGTTGATGGGGACAGTAAAGAGACCCAGTACTTC
clone_size: .; v_call: TRBV2; j_call: TRBJ2-7; d_call: .; cdr3_aa: CASSELNRDYEQYF; cdr3_nt: TGTGCCAGCAGTGAATTGAACAGGGACTACGAGCAGTACTTC
clone_size: once; v_call: TRBV30; j_call: TRBJ2-2; d_call: TRBD1; cdr3_aa: CACRNRGQNTGELFF; cdr3_nt: TGTGCCTGTAGGAACAGGGGGCAGAACACCGGGGAGCTGTTTTTT
clone_size: .; v_call: TRBV2; j_call: TRBJ1-6; d_call: .; cdr3_aa: CASSVEGLRSPLHF; cdr3_nt: TGTGCCAGCAGTGTGGAGGGTCTAAGGTCACCCCTCCACTTT
clone_size: .; v_call: TRBV5-5; j_call: TRBJ2-1; d_call: .; cdr3_aa: CASSSGRGPNEQFF; cdr3_nt: TGTGCCAGCAGCTCGGGCAGGGGTCCCAATGAGCAGTTCTTC
clone_size: .; v_call: TRBV5-1; j_call: TRBJ2-1; d_call: TRBD2; cdr3_aa: CASSPWGTSGSATYNEQFF; cdr3_nt: TGCGCCAGCAGCCCCTGGGGGACTAGCGGGAGTGCGACCTACAATGAGCAGTTCTTC
clone_size: .; v_call: TRBV9; j_call: TRBJ1-6; d_call: TRBD1; cdr3_aa: CASSVGGQGPQPLHF; cdr3_nt: TGTGCCAGCAGCGTAGGTGGACAGGGGCCTCAGCCCCTCCACTTT